The 15 T cell receptor beta chains in this list originate from one sample, sequenced in a study of cytomegalovirus exposure and HLA in healthy donors. It was with 60 Vbeta and 13 Jbeta primers that the PCR ran. Profiled with immunoSEQ multiplex PCR; TCRdb holds only in-frame clones, not every one. The table records around 58,000 clones, 77% of them present only once. The sequenced material came from PBMCs. The receptors come from a female donor in good health and CMV-seronegative.

The chain recombines TRBV6-5 with TRBJ1-1; D remains unclear. Germline assignment: CDR1 MNHEY and CDR2 SVGAGI. The CDR3 is 14 amino acids. V was clipped by 5 bases and J by 0 bases, with 10 bases between them. The CDR3 DNA follows: TGTGCCAGCAGTGAACAGATAATGAACACTGAAGCTTTCTTT. Protein product: CASSEQIMNTEAFF.

The chain uses TRBV7-3 and TRBJ2-1; 8 bases fit TRBD1. J gave up 5 bases and V 7 bases, and 10 bases lay outside the gene matches. Germline values: CDR1 SGHTA, CDR2 FQGTGA. This CDR3 comprises 15 residues. This chain's CDR3 is CASKPGQGTNNEQFF. In DNA form, the CDR3 reads TGTGCCAGCAAACCAGGACAGGGTACGAACAATGAGCAGTTCTTC. The entire variable domain, with the rest obtained from reference TRBV7-3 and TRBJ2-1, is as follows: GAGVSQTPSNKVTEKGKYVELRCDPISGHTALYWYRQSLGQGPEFLIYFQGTGAADDSGLPNDRFFAVRPEGSVSTLKIQRTERGDSAVYLCASKPGQGTNNEQFFGPGTRLTVL.

With respect to this clone: Other DNA sequences in this specimen translate into the identical CDR3. The V and J genes are TRBV6-6 and TRBJ2-5; possibly TRBD2 for D (7 bases). The CDR3 totals 16 residues. The V gene lost 8 bases and the J gene lost 3 bases, with 22 bases spanning the gap. Germline V lookup: CDR1 MNHNY, CDR2 SVGAGI (reference sequence). The CDR3 DNA is TGTGCCAGCGGTGGGGGGCTAGCGGCGATCAAAGAGACCCAGTACTTC. Protein product: CASGGGLAAIKETQYF.

The rearrangement joins TRBV7-6 to TRBJ1-4; D is unresolved. V lost 0 bases and J 8 bases, leaving 22 bases between the germline ends. The CDR3 has 18 amino acids. CDR1 is SGHVS, CDR2 FNYEAQ, per germline. Here the CDR3 reads CASSLAASFRGFREKLFF. The CDR3 nucleotides are TGTGCCAGCAGCTTAGCGGCATCCTTTCGAGGGTTTCGGGAAAAACTGTTTTTT.

The V gene is TRBV5-8, the J gene TRBJ2-7; TRBD1 matches 8 bases. With 2 bases clipped from V and 6 bases from J, the junction kept 7 bases outside the gene matches. The germline V gene encodes CDR1 SGHTS and CDR2 YDEGEE. This CDR3 has 14 amino acids. The CDR3: CASSFLGQGVEQYF. Written as DNA, the CDR3 is TGTGCCAGCAGCTTCCTCGGACAGGGTGTCGAGCAGTACTTC. Full variable domain (remainder filled in from reference TRBV5-8 and TRBJ2-7): EAGVTQSPTHLIKTRGQQATLRCSPISGHTSVYWYQQALGLGLQFLLWYDEGEERNRGNFPPRFSGRQFPNYSSELNVNALELEDSALYLCASSFLGQGVEQYFGPGTRLTVT.

The J gene is TRBJ2-1, the V gene TRBV21-1; whether TRBD2, the table's D call, matches the DNA was not checked. TRBV21-1 is flagged as a pseudogene. The CDR3 totals 14 residues. In DNA, the CDR3 is TGTGCCAGCAGCAAAAGTGGGGGGGGCAATGAGCAGTTCTTC. Protein: CASSKSGGGNEQFF.

This chain uses TRBV28 with TRBJ1-4; 10 bases match TRBD1. V lost 6 bases to trimming and J lost 7 bases; unmatched junction nucleotides: 5. The germline V gene has CDR1 MDHEN and CDR2 SYDVKM. The CDR3 extends over 14 amino acids. CDR3 in amino acids: CASRSGTGVEKLFF. CDR3 sequence (DNA): TGTGCCAGCAGGTCCGGGACAGGGGTTGAAAAACTGTTTTTT.

This sequence joins TRBV2 and TRBJ2-1; 9 bases are shared with TRBD1. Unmatched junction bases numbered 3, after V lost 3 bases and J lost 6 bases. The CDR3 spans 14 residues. Germline V gives CDR1 SNHLY, CDR2 FYNNEI. CDR3 in amino acids: CASSDRTGVNEQFF. CDR3 DNA sequence: TGTGCCAGCAGTGATCGGACAGGGGTCAATGAGCAGTTCTTC.

The chain recombines TRBV25-1 with TRBJ2-5, with 8 bases identical to TRBD2. Near its end, the DNA agrees better with TRBJ2-7, so the J call may be wrong. The CDR3 runs 16 residues. Germline CDR1 MGHDK, CDR2 SYGVNS. The CDR3 nucleotides read TGTGCCAGCAGTGAATTTCCGCGGGAGGACACCTACGAGCAGTACTTC. The encoded protein is CASSEFPREDTYEQYF.

This rearrangement joins TRBV11-3 to TRBJ2-3, with a tentative D call TRBD2 (5 bases). From germline, CDR1 is SGHNT and CDR2 YENEEA. The CDR3 totals 13 residues. The V and J ends lost 3 bases and 2 bases respectively, with 6 bases between them. The DNA of the CDR3 is TGTGCCAGCAGCTTCGGGGACACAGATACGCAGTATTTT. It specifies CASSFGDTDTQYF.

The gene calls are TRBV30 and TRBJ1-3; D may be TRBD1 (5 bases). Trimming cost V 5 bases and J 5 bases, with 19 bases left between them. From germline, CDR1 is GTSNPN and CDR2 SVGIG (reference sequence). The CDR3 spans 15 residues. CDR3 sequence: CAWGRDRAYRNTIYF. The CDR3 DNA reads TGTGCCTGGGGCCGAGACAGAGCTTATAGAAACACCATATATTTT.

The chain combines TRBV2 with TRBJ2-7; 8 bases agree with TRBD1. CDR3 length equals 13 residues. J was trimmed by 3 bases and V by 6 bases; bases with no gene match: 4. Germline V CDR1 and CDR2: SNHLY, FYNNEI. The CDR3 is CASRRTGIYEQYF. The CDR3 DNA is TGTGCCAGCAGGAGGACAGGGATCTACGAGCAGTACTTC.

This chain joins TRBV27 and TRBJ2-5, with 10 positions matching TRBD2. The J call may be incorrect, as the DNA end agrees better with TRBJ2-7. This CDR3 is 16 amino acids long. The germline gives CDR1 MNHEY, CDR2 SMNVEV (reference sequence). CDR3 DNA sequence: TGTGCCAGCAGTTTACTAGCGGGAGTACTTCAAAACGAGCAGTACTTC. The encoded protein is CASSLLAGVLQNEQYF.

The chain carries TRBV28 and TRBJ2-7, with 7 bases aligning to TRBD1. V lost 6 bases, J lost 5 bases, and 16 bases stayed unmatched. The CDR3 totals 16 residues. Looked up from germline, CDR1 is MDHEN and CDR2 is SYDVKM. The CDR3 loop reads CASSLTRQGRFDEQYF. The CDR3 DNA follows: TGTGCCAGCAGCCTCACCCGACAGGGTCGGTTCGACGAGCAGTACTTC.

The CDR3 sequence is CASSFQDRGLTEAFF. The CDR3 DNA reads as TGCGCCAGCAGCTTCCAGGACAGGGGGCTCACTGAAGCTTTCTTT. The J gene is TRBJ1-1, the V gene TRBV5-1, with TRBD1 identical over 11 bases. With V trimmed by 2 bases and J by 4 bases, 4 bases remained unmatched. The CDR3 loop spans 15 amino acids. Germline-derived CDR1 and CDR2 are SGHRS and YFSETQ.